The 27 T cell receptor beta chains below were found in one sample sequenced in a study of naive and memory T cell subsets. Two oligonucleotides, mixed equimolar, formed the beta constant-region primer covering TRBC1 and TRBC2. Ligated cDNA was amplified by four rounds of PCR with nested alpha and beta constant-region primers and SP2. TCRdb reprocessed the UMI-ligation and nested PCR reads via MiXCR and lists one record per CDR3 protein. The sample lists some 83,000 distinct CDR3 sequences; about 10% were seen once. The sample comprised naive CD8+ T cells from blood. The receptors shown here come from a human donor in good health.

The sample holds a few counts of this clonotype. The chain's CDR3 is CATSRESGPANYGYTF. The DNA for the CDR3 is TGTGCCACCAGCAGAGAGTCAGGGCCAGCTAACTATGGCTACACCTTC. The chain carries TRBV15 and TRBJ1-2; perhaps TRBD1 as D (5 bases). The CDR3 is 16 residues long. Germline V gives CDR1 LNHNV, CDR2 YYDKDF (reference sequence). Trimming stripped 0 bases from V and 0 bases from J, with 11 bases between.

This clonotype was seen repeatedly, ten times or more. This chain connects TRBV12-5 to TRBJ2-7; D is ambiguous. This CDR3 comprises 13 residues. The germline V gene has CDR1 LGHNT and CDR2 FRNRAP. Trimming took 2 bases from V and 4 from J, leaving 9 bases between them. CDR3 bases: TGTGCTAGTGGTTTGTCCATGGGTTACGAGCAGTACTTC. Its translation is CASGLSMGYEQYF.

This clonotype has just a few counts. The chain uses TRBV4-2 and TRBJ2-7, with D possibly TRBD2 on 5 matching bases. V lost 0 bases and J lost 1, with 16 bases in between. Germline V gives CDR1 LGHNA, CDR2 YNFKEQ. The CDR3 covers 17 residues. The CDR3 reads CASSQEAKAETSYEQYF. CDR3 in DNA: TGTGCCAGCAGCCAAGAGGCGAAAGCGGAGACATCCTACGAGCAGTACTTC.

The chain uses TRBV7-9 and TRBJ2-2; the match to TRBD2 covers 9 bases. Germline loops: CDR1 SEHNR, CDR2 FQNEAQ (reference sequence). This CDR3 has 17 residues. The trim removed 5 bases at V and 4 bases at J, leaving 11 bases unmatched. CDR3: CASSRVEREESTGELFF. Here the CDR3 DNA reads TGTGCCAGCAGCCGGGTCGAGCGGGAGGAGAGCACCGGGGAGCTGTTTTTT.

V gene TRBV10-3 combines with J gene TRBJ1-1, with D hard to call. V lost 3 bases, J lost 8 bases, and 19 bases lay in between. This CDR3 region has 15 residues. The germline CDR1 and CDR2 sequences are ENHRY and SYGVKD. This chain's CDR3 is CAISDSDEGGLEAFF. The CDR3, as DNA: TGTGCCATCAGTGACTCTGACGAAGGCGGTCTCGAAGCTTTCTTT.

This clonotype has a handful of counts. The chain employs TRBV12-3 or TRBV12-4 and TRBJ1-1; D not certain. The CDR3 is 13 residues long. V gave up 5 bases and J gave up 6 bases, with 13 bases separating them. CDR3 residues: CASSPSPAAEAFF. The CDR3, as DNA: TGTGCCAGCAGTCCTTCACCCGCGGCTGAAGCTTTCTTT.

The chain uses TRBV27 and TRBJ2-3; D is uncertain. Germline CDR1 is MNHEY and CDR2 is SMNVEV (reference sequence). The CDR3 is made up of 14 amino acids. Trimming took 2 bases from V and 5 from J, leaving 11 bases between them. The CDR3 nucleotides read TGTGCCAGCAGTTTAATATCGAGTGGAGATACGCAGTATTTT. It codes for CASSLISSGDTQYF.

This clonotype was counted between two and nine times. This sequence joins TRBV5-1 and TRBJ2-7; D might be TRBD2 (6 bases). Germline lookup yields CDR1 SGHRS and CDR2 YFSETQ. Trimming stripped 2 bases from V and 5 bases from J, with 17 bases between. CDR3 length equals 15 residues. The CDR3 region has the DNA TGCGCCAGCAGCTTTAACCCTGGAGGGGCCCACGAGCAGTACTTC. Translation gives CASSFNPGGAHEQYF.

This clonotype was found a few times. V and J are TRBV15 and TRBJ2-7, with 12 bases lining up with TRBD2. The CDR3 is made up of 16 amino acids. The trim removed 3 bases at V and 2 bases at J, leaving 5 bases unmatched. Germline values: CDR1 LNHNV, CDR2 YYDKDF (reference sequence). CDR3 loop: CATSSPLAGGAYEQYF. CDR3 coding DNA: TGTGCCACCAGCAGCCCACTAGCGGGAGGTGCCTACGAGCAGTACTTC.

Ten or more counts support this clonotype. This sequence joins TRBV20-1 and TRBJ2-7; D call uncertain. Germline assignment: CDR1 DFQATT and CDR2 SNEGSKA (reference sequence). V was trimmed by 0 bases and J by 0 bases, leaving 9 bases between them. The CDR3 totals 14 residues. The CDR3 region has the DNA TGCAGTGCTAGAGAACGGATCCGCTCCTACGAGCAGTACTTC. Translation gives CSARERIRSYEQYF.

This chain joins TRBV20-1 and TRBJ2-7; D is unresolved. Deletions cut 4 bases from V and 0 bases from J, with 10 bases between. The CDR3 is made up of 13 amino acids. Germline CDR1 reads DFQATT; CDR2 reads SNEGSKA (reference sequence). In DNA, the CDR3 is TGCAGTGCTAAAACTATCCTCTCCTACGAGCAGTACTTC. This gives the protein CSAKTILSYEQYF.

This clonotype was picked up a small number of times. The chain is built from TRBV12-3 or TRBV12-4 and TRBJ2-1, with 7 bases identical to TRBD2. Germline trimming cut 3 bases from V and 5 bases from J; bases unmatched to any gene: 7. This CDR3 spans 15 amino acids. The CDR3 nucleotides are TGTGCCAGCAGTTTCGGGCGGGAGTATAACAATGAGCAGTTCTTC. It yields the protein CASSFGREYNNEQFF.

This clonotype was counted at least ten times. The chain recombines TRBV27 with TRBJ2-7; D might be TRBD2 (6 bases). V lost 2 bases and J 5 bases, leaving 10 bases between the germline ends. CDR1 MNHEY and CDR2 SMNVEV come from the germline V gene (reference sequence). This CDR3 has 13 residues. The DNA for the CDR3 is TGTGCCAGCAGTTTAGGAGGGGCGGACGAGCAGTACTTC. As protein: CASSLGGADEQYF.

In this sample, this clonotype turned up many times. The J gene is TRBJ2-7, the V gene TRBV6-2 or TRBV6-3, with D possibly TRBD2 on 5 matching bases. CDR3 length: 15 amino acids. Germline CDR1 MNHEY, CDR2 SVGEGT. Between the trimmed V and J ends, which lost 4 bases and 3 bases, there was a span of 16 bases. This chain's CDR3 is CASSFQSGLLYEQYF. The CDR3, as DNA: TGTGCCAGCAGTTTCCAATCCGGACTGCTCTACGAGCAGTACTTC.

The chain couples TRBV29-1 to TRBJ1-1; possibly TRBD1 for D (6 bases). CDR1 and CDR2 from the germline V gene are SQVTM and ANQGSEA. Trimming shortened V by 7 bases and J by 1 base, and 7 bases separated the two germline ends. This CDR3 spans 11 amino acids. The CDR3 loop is CSGGGNTEAFF. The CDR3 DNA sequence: TGCAGCGGAGGGGGGAACACTGAAGCTTTCTTT.

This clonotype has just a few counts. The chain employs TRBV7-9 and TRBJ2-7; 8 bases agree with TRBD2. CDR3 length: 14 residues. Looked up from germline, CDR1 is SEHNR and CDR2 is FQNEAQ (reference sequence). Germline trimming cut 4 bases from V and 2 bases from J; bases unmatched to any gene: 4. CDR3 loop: CASSSGGAPYEQYF. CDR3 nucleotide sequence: TGTGCCAGCAGCTCGGGGGGGGCCCCCTACGAGCAGTACTTC.

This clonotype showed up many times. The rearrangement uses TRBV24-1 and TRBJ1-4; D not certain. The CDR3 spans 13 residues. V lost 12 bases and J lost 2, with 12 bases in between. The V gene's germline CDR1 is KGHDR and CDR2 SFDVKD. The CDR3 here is CAPSIVTNEKLFF. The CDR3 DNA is TGTGCCCCGTCGATTGTGACTAATGAAAAACTGTTTTTT.

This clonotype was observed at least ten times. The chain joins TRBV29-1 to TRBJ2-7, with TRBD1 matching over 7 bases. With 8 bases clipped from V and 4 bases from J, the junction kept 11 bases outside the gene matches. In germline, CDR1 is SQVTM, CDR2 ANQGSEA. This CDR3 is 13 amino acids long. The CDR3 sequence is CSIIRQGEYEQYF. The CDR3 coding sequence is TGCAGCATCATCCGACAGGGAGAATACGAGCAGTACTTC.

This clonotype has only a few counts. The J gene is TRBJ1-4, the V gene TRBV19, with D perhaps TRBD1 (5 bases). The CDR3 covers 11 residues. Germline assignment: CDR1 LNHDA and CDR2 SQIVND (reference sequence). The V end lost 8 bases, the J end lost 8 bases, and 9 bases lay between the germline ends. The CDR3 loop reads CASAAGEKLFF. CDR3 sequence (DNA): TGTGCCAGTGCCGCAGGGGAAAAACTGTTTTTT.

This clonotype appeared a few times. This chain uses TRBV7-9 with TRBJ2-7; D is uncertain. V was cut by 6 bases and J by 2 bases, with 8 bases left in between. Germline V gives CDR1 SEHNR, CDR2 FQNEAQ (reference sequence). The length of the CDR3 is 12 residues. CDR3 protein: CASSYSAYEQYF. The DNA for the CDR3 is TGTGCCAGCAGTTACAGCGCCTACGAGCAGTACTTC.

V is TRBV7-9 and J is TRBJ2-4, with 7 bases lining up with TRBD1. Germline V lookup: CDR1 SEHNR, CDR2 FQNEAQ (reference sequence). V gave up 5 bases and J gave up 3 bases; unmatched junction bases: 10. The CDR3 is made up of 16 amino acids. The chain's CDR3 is CASSHERRDSKNIQYF. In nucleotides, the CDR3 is TGTGCCAGCAGCCACGAACGCCGGGACAGCAAAAACATTCAGTACTTC.

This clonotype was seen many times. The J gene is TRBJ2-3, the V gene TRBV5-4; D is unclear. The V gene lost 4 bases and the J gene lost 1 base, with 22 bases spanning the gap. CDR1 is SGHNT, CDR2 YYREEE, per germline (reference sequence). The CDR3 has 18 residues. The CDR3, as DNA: TGTGCCAGCAGCCCGATAGATAAATTGGCGGCGGGCACAGATACGCAGTATTTT. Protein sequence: CASSPIDKLAAGTDTQYF.

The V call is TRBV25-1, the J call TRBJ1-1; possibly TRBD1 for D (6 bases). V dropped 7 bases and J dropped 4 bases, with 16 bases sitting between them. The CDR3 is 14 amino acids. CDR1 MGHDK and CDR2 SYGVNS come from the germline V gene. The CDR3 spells CASNPGGHGTEAFF. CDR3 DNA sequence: TGTGCCAGCAACCCCGGGGGGCATGGCACTGAAGCTTTCTTT.

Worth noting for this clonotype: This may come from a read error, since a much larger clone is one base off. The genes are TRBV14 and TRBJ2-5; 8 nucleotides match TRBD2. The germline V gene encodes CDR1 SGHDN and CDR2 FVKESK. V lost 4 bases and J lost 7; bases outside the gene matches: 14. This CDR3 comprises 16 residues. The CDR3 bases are TGTGCCAGCAGCCCGACGTGGCGGGGGGTGGAGGCGACCCAGTACTTC. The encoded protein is CASSPTWRGVEATQYF.

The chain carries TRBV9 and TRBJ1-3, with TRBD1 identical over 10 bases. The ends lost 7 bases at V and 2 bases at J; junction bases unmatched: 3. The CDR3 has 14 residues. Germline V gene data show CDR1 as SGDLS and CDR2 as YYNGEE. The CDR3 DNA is TGTGCCAGCGGCGGACAGGGGGCTGGAAACACCATATATTTT. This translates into CASGGQGAGNTIYF.

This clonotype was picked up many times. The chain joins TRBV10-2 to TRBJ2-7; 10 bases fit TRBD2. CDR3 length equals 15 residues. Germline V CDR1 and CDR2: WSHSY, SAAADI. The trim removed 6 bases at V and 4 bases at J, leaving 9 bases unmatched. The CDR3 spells CASRDPSGSLYEQYF. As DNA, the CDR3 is TGCGCCAGCAGGGATCCTAGCGGGAGTTTGTACGAGCAGTACTTC.

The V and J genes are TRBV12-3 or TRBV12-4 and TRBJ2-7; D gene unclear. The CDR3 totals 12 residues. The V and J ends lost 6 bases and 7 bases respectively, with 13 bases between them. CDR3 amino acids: CASSLGPREQYF. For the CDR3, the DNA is TGTGCCAGCAGCCTTGGGCCTAGAGAGCAGTACTTC.